Given below is one T cell receptor beta chain in context. This record belongs to a study of blood T cell repertoires in COVID-19. Study-level background: Sites in the United States, Italy and Spain provided acute and convalescent COVID-19 samples. T cells, B-cell-depleted T cells, or PBMCs provided the cDNA or gDNA that served as material.

In the authors' methods: Reference gene primer amplification gave estimated nucleated cell counts. Repertoires were generated with immunoSEQ multiplex PCR, while TCRdb's copy carries only in-frame clones and drops some. The DNA was the basis for D and trimming; V, J and clone size are from that table. The table lists approximately 130,000 clones, more than 70% of them singletons. The CDR3 covers 14 residues. The V gene's germline CDR1 is SGHTA and CDR2 FQGNSA. V shed 8 bases, J shed 2 bases, and the junction held 4 bases outside the gene matches. This receptor was identified in a man older than 75 with active or convalescent COVID-19. The chain has TRBV7-2 and TRBJ1-2; 11 nucleotides agree with TRBD1. Sequencing was done on a sample of peripheral blood. The CDR3 sequence is CASFRTGGNYGYTF. The CDR3 DNA sequence: TGTGCCAGCTTTCGGACAGGGGGCAACTATGGCTACACCTTC.